A single T cell receptor beta chain is shown here with its context. Its cognate antigen is unknown. This record comes from a study of T cells after yellow fever vaccination. Whole-study results and caveats: The study re-detected most primary-vaccination clones after the booster (96% CD4, almost 90% CD8).

TCRdb re-called the 5' RACE reads with MiXCR, one entry per CDR3 protein. The sample records 150,000 to 200,000 distinct CDR3 sequences, approximately 11% being singletons. The CDR3 has 14 residues. From germline, CDR1 is MNHEY and CDR2 SVGAGI. With 8 bases removed from V and 2 bases from J, the gap between germline ends came to 13 bases. The genes are TRBV6-5 and TRBJ2-1, with D perhaps assigned TRBD1 or TRBD2 (5 bases each). The material sequenced was CD8+ T cells sorted from PBMCs, taken 15 days after the yellow fever booster vaccination. This receptor was taken from a man between 18 and 35 years old who received the YFV17D yellow fever vaccine. CDR3 residues: CASEARGPYNEQFF. CDR3 bases: TGTGCCAGCGAGGCGAGGGGTCCCTACAATGAGCAGTTCTTC.